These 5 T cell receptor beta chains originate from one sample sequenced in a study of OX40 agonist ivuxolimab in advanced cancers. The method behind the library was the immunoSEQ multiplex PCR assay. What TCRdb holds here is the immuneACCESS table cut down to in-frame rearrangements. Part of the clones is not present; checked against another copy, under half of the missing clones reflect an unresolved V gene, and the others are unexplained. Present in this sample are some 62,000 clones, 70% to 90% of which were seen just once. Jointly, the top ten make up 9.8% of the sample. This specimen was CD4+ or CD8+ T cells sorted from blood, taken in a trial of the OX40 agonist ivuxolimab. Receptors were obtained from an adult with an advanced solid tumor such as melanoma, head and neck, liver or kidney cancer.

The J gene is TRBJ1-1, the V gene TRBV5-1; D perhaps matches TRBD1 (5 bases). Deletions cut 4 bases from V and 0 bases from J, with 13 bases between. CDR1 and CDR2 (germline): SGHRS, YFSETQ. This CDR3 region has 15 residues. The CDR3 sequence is CASSTLAGLNTEAFF. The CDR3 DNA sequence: TGCGCCAGCAGCACCTTAGCAGGGCTGAACACTGAAGCTTTCTTT. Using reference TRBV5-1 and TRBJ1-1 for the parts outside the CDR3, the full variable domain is KAGVTQTPRYLIKTRGQQVTLSCSPISGHRSVSWYQQTPGQGLQFLFEYFSETQRNKGNFPGRFSGRQFSNSRSEMNVSTLELGDSALYLCASSTLAGLNTEAFFGQGTRLTVV.

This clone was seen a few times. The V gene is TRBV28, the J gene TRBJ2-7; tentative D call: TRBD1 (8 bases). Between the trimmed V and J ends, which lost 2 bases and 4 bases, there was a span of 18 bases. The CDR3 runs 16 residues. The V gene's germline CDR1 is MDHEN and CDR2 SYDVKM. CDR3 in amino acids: CASSLGGAGGRYEQYF. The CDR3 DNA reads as TGTGCCAGCAGTTTAGGGGGGGCAGGGGGCCGGTACGAGCAGTACTTC. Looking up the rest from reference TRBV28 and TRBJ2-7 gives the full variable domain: DVKVTQSSRYLVKRTGEKVFLECVQDMDHENMFWYRQDPGLGLRLIYFSYDVKMKEKGDIPEGYSVSREKKERFSLILESASTNQTSMYLCASSLGGAGGRYEQYFGPGTRLTVT.

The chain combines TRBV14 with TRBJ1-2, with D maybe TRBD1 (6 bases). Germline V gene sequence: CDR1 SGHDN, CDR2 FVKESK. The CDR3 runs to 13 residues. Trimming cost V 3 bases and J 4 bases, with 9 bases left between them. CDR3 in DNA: TGTGCCAGCAGCCACAGGGGAGTCTATGGCTACACCTTC. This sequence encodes CASSHRGVYGYTF.

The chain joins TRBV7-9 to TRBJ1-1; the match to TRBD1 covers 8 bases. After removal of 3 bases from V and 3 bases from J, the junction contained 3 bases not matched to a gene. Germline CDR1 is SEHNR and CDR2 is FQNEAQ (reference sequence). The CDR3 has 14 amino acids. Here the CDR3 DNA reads TGTGCCAGCAGCTTTGGGACAGGCTACACTGAAGCTTTCTTT. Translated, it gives CASSFGTGYTEAFF.

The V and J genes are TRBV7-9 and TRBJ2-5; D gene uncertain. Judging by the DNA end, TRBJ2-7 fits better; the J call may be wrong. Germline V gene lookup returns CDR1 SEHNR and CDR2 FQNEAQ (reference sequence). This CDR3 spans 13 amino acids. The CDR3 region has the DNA TGTGCCAGCAGCTTTCAGGCCCCCTACGAGCAGTACTTC. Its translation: CASSFQAPYEQYF.